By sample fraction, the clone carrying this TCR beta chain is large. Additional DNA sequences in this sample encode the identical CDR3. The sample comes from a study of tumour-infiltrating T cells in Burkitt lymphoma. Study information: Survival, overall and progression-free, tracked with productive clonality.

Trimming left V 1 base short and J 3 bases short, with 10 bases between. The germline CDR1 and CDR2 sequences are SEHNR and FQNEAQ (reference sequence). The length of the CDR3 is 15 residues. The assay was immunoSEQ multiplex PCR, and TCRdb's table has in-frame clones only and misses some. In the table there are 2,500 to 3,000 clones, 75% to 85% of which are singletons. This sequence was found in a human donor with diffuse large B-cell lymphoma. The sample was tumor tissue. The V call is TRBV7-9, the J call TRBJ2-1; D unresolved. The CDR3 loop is CASSLVEGYYNEQFF. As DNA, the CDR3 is TGTGCCAGCAGCTTAGTGGAAGGGTACTACAATGAGCAGTTCTTC.